This TCR beta chain was captured by sequencing in a study of blood T cell repertoires in COVID-19. This clone has just a few counts. Produced via immunoSEQ multiplex PCR; TCRdb's table is partial and in-frame only. The sample lists some 290,000 clones, about nine tenths occurring once. The CDR3 runs 13 residues. Losses at the gene ends were 6 bases for V and 3 bases for J; bases not matched to a gene: 4. The clonotype comes from a woman aged 50 to 60 who had recovered from COVID-19. Sequencing input: peripheral blood. The rearrangement links TRBV12-3 or TRBV12-4 to TRBJ1-2, with TRBD1 identical over 7 bases. The CDR3 spells CASSRDSYYGYTF. DNA of the CDR3: TGTGCCAGCAGCAGGGACAGCTACTATGGCTACACCTTC.